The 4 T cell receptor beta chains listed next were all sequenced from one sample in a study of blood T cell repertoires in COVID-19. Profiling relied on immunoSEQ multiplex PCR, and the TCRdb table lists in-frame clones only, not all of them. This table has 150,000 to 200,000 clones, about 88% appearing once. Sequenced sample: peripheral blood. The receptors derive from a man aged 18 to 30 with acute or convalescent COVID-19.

CDR3 sequence: CASSLDLLQGIGTQYF. CDR3 DNA: TGCGCCAGCAGCTTGGACCTACTTCAGGGTATCGGGACCCAGTACTTC. J is TRBJ2-5 and V is TRBV5-1, with D tentatively TRBD1 (5 bases). The CDR3 is 16 amino acids. V was shortened by 0 bases and J by 7 bases, with 19 bases between the two germline ends. Germline V lookup: CDR1 SGHRS, CDR2 YFSETQ.

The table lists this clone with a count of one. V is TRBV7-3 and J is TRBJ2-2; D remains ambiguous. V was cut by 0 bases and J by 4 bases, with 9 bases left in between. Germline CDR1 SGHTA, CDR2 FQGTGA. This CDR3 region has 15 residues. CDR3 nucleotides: TGTGCCAGCAGCTTAACCGAGTTTCCCACCGGGGAGCTGTTTTTT. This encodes CASSLTEFPTGELFF.

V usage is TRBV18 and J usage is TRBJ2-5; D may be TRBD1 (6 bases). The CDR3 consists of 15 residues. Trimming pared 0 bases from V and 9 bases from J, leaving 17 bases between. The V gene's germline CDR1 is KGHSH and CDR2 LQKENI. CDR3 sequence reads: CASSPPNLGAGAQYF. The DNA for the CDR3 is TGTGCCAGCTCACCACCGAACTTGGGGGCCGGGGCCCAGTACTTC.

CDR3 nucleotide sequence: TGTGCCAGCAGGACAGGCCCCCAGGAACAAGAGACCCAGTACTTC. Translation: CASRTGPQEQETQYF. The gene calls are TRBV11-2 and TRBJ2-5; maybe TRBD1 (6 bases). Per the germline V gene, CDR1 is SGHAT and CDR2 is FQNNGV. Trimming removed 6 bases at V and 2 bases at J, with 16 bases between. The CDR3 totals 15 residues.